These 27 T cell receptor beta chains were all obtained from the same sample, sequenced in a study of blood T cell repertoires in COVID-19. Repertoires were generated with immunoSEQ multiplex PCR, while TCRdb's copy carries only in-frame clones and drops some. The repertoire consists of approximately 200,000 clones, with 86% occurring once and the leading ten covering around 4%. What was sequenced was PBMCs or T cells enriched from blood (not recorded which). Receptors were obtained from a woman under 40 who had been exposed to COVID-19.

The J gene is TRBJ1-1, the V gene TRBV19; the D is unclear. The germline V and J ends were trimmed by 1 base and 7 bases, with 25 bases remaining between them. The length of the CDR3 is 18 residues. Germline lookup yields CDR1 LNHDA and CDR2 SQIVND (reference sequence). CDR3 amino acids: CASSIGIGFPGSGVEAFF. The CDR3 bases are TGTGCCAGTAGTATAGGTATAGGATTCCCCGGGAGCGGGGTTGAAGCTTTCTTT.

This clone came up a few times. The chain couples TRBV18 to TRBJ2-4; D gene ambiguous. V was clipped by 1 base and J by 4 bases, with 8 bases between them. CDR1 and CDR2 (germline): KGHSH, LQKENI. This CDR3 comprises 14 residues. CDR3 sequence: CASSPRVEKNIQYF. CDR3 DNA sequence: TGTGCCAGCTCACCACGCGTAGAGAAAAACATTCAGTACTTC.

This clone has only one observation. This chain uses TRBV27 with TRBJ1-6; tentatively, D is TRBD1 (5 bases). The CDR3 runs to 16 residues. Trimming took 3 bases from V and 3 from J, leaving 12 bases between them. Germline V lookup: CDR1 MNHEY, CDR2 SMNVEV (reference sequence). The CDR3 coding sequence is TGTGCCAGCAGTTTTGACAGTGTCAACTATAATTCACCCCTCCACTTT. This encodes CASSFDSVNYNSPLHF.

The chain uses TRBV9 and TRBJ1-2, with D unclear. The CDR3 is 13 residues long. Trimming removed 3 bases from V and 8 bases from J, with 14 bases in between. CDR1 is SGDLS, CDR2 YYNGEE, per germline. The CDR3 sequence is CASSAGGTGGYTF. Here the CDR3 DNA reads TGTGCCAGCAGCGCGGGTGGTACGGGAGGCTACACCTTC.

This clone was found a few times. V is TRBV7-9 and J is TRBJ1-2; weak D call: TRBD1 (6 bases). The CDR3 extends over 12 amino acids. Germline CDR1 reads SEHNR; CDR2 reads FQNEAQ (reference sequence). The V and J ends lost 5 bases and 10 bases respectively, with 14 bases between them. The CDR3 region is CASSQGTSAYTF. The CDR3 region has the DNA TGTGCCAGCAGCCAGGGGACGTCTGCCTACACCTTC.

The rearrangement uses TRBV25-1 and TRBJ1-4; the D gene is possibly TRBD1 (6 bases). Trimming took 4 bases from V and 0 from J, leaving 12 bases between them. Germline loops: CDR1 MGHDK, CDR2 SYGVNS. The CDR3 totals 16 residues. The CDR3 reads CASSGPRTATNEKLFF. In DNA form, the CDR3 reads TGTGCCAGCAGTGGCCCACGGACAGCAACTAATGAAAAACTGTTTTTT.

The rearrangement joins TRBV19 to TRBJ2-7; 7 bases align to TRBD1. CDR3 size: 15 residues. Looked up from germline, CDR1 is LNHDA and CDR2 is SQIVND (reference sequence). V dropped 5 bases and J dropped 3; count of bases not matched to a gene: 10. CDR3 DNA sequence: TGTGCCAGTAGTGAGGGTAGTGGGACAGTCTACGAGCAGTACTTC. It encodes CASSEGSGTVYEQYF. The full variable domain, in which reference TRBV19 and TRBJ2-7 provide the parts outside the CDR3, is DGGITQSPKYLFRKEGQNVTLSCEQNLNHDAMYWYRQDPGQGLRLIYYSQIVNDFQKGDIAEGYSVSREKKESFPLTVTSAQKNPTAFYLCASSEGSGTVYEQYFGPGTRLTVT.

This sequence joins TRBV12-3 or TRBV12-4 and TRBJ1-2; maybe TRBD1 (6 bases). The V gene lost 7 bases and the J gene lost 8 bases, with 8 bases spanning the gap. This CDR3 spans 10 amino acids. For the CDR3, the DNA is TGTGCCAGCAAAGGGGGAGGCTACACCTTC. This codes for CASKGGGYTF.

This clone was detected a few times. V and J are TRBV28 and TRBJ1-2; TRBD1 matches at 7 bases. J gave up 5 bases and V 5 bases, and 5 bases lay outside the gene matches. The CDR3 runs 13 residues. Germline values: CDR1 MDHEN, CDR2 SYDVKM. The DNA of the CDR3 is TGTGCCAGCAGTGACAGGGTCCAGTATGGCTACACCTTC. Its protein product is CASSDRVQYGYTF.

This clone was observed a single time. This chain joins TRBV5-1 and TRBJ1-2; the match to TRBD1 covers 9 bases. CDR3 length: 16 amino acids. V dropped 4 bases and J dropped 6; count of bases not matched to a gene: 13. Germline CDR1 reads SGHRS; CDR2 reads YFSETQ. DNA for the CDR3: TGCGCCAGCAGCCTGGGGCCGGGACAGGGAGGCCATGGCTACACCTTC. Translated: CASSLGPGQGGHGYTF.

Only a few counts were recorded for this clone. The genes are TRBV11-3 and TRBJ1-1, with D hard to call. The CDR3 length is 12 residues. V was trimmed by 2 bases and J by 4 bases, leaving 5 bases between them. Germline V gene data show CDR1 as SGHNT and CDR2 as YENEEA. The CDR3 DNA reads TGTGCCAGCAGCTTAATGAGCACTGAAGCTTTCTTT. Protein product: CASSLMSTEAFF.

The chain employs TRBV5-1 and TRBJ2-7, with D unresolved. The germline V gene encodes CDR1 SGHRS and CDR2 YFSETQ. The ends were cut back, 6 bases at V and 1 base at J, with 17 bases in the middle. This CDR3 comprises 15 residues. This chain's CDR3 is CASTLLGSSSYEQYF. The DNA of the CDR3 is TGCGCCAGCACCCTGCTAGGCTCGTCTTCCTACGAGCAGTACTTC.

The sample holds one count of this clone. The J gene is TRBJ1-2, the V gene TRBV2; D gene unclear. Trimming stripped 5 bases from V and 1 base from J, with 5 bases between. The germline V gene encodes CDR1 SNHLY and CDR2 FYNNEI. The CDR3 runs to 12 residues. For the CDR3, the DNA is TGTGCCAGCAGTCCAGATAACTATGGCTACACCTTC. Encoded protein: CASSPDNYGYTF.

Only one count was recorded for this clone. The chain couples TRBV23-1 to TRBJ1-2; no clear D. TRBV23-1 is an open reading frame whose function is uncertain. This CDR3 is built from 12 residues. With 1 base removed from V and 7 bases from J, the gap between germline ends came to 7 bases. In nucleotides, the CDR3 is TGCGCCAGCAGTCAATGGGCCGGTGGCTACACCTTC. It encodes CASSQWAGGYTF.

This clone was picked up one time. The chain links TRBV24-1 to TRBJ2-1; 15 positions match TRBD2. The CDR3 loop spans 19 amino acids. Per germline, CDR1 KGHDR and CDR2 SFDVKD. Losses at the gene ends were 3 bases for V and 0 bases for J; bases not matched to a gene: 5. CDR3: CATSDTGTSGGNSYNEQFF. DNA for the CDR3: TGTGCCACCAGTGATACCGGGACTAGCGGGGGGAACTCCTACAATGAGCAGTTCTTC.

The gene calls are TRBV10-3 and TRBJ2-1; a possible D gene is TRBD1 (6 bases). The germline V and J ends were trimmed by 3 bases and 3 bases, with 18 bases remaining between them. The CDR3 contains 17 residues. In germline, CDR1 is ENHRY, CDR2 SYGVKD. CDR3 sequence: CAISEGPLGTNYNEQFF. The CDR3 DNA reads as TGTGCCATCAGTGAAGGTCCCCTCGGGACAAACTACAATGAGCAGTTCTTC.

The chain uses TRBV28 and TRBJ1-4; no clear D gene. V was pared by 8 bases and J by 11 bases, with 18 bases between. Per germline, CDR1 MDHEN and CDR2 SYDVKM. CDR3 length equals 13 residues. The CDR3 DNA sequence: TGTGCCAGCCGGTCTTATGTAGCTGCCAAACTGTTTTTT. It codes for CASRSYVAAKLFF.

V usage is TRBV19 and J usage is TRBJ1-6, with a weak D call TRBD1 (6 bases). CDR1 is LNHDA and CDR2 is SQIVND in the germline V gene (reference sequence). The V end was cut by 3 bases, the J end by 0 bases, with 9 bases between. The CDR3 is 16 residues long. In nucleotides, the CDR3 is TGTGCCAGTAGTATGGGGGCCGTCTCCTATAATTCACCCCTCCACTTT. Its protein is CASSMGAVSYNSPLHF.

The V call is TRBV10-2, the J call TRBJ2-2, with 8 bases fitting TRBD2. The V gene's germline CDR1 is WSHSY and CDR2 SAAADI. The CDR3 is made up of 14 amino acids. V was clipped by 6 bases and J by 6 bases; unmatched bases: 6. In DNA, the CDR3 is TGCGCCAGCAGCCGAGCGGGGGACTCCGGGGAGCTGTTTTTT. Translation gives CASSRAGDSGELFF.

This clone was detected once. The V call is TRBV5-1, the J call TRBJ1-4, with D tentatively TRBD1 (6 bases). Germline CDR1 reads SGHRS; CDR2 reads YFSETQ. The length of the CDR3 is 18 residues. V was trimmed by 1 base and J by 0 bases, leaving 16 bases between them. The CDR3: CASSLLPQGRATNEKLFF. The CDR3 nucleotides read TGCGCCAGCAGCTTGCTCCCACAGGGAAGAGCAACTAATGAAAAACTGTTTTTT.

The J gene is TRBJ2-2, the V gene TRBV7-2, with TRBD2 matching over 11 bases. J gave up 6 bases and V 7 bases, and 7 bases lay outside the gene matches. Germline lookup yields CDR1 SGHTA and CDR2 FQGNSA. This CDR3 has 15 residues. CDR3 bases: TGTGCCAGCATTGGTAGCGGGGGGGCTCCCGGGGAGCTGTTTTTT. Translation gives CASIGSGGAPGELFF. The full variable domain, rest sourced from reference TRBV7-2 and TRBJ2-2, is GAGVSQSPSNKVTEKGKDVELRCDPISGHTALYWYRQSLGQGLEFLIYFQGNSAPDKSGLPSDRFSAERTGGSVSTLTIQRTQQEDSAVYLCASIGSGGAPGELFFGEGSRLTVL.

The chain carries TRBV9 and TRBJ1-2; no firm D call. Trimming removed 4 bases from V and 8 bases from J, with 9 bases in between. The CDR3 totals 11 residues. Germline V gives CDR1 SGDLS, CDR2 YYNGEE. CDR3 protein: CASSSPSGYTF. CDR3 DNA: TGTGCCAGCAGCTCACCAAGCGGCTACACCTTC. Full variable domain (outside the CDR3, taken from reference TRBV9 and TRBJ1-2): DSGVTQTPKHLITATGQRVTLRCSPRSGDLSVYWYQQSLDQGLQFLIQYYNGEERAKGNILERFSAQQFPDLHSELNLSSLELGDSALYFCASSSPSGYTFGSGTRLTVV.

The rearrangement links TRBV25-1 to TRBJ1-2; D unclear. CDR3 size: 15 residues. V was trimmed by 1 base and J by 2 bases, leaving 11 bases between them. Germline CDR1 and CDR2: MGHDK and SYGVNS. In DNA, the CDR3 is TGTGCCAGCAGTGAATCCCACGGCGGAAACTATGGCTACACCTTC. Protein product: CASSESHGGNYGYTF.

CDR3 nucleotides: TGTGCCACCTGGACAGGGGGCTTAGGTGAGCAGTACTTC. It encodes CATWTGGLGEQYF. V usage is TRBV25-1 and J usage is TRBJ2-7, with 11 bases aligning to TRBD1. Per the germline V gene, CDR1 is MGHDK and CDR2 is SYGVNS. The CDR3 is made up of 13 amino acids. V lost 10 bases, J lost 7 bases, and 9 bases stayed unmatched.

This clone has more than one count but fewer than ten. The chain recombines TRBV3-1 (or the pseudogene TRBV3-2) with TRBJ1-6; 7 nucleotides match TRBD1. The length of the CDR3 is 16 residues. V gave up 4 bases and J gave up 6 bases; unmatched junction bases: 9. The germline gives CDR1 LGHDT, CDR2 YNNKEL (reference sequence). The CDR3: CASSRRQGNSNSPLHF. In DNA form, the CDR3 reads TGTGCCAGCAGCCGCCGACAGGGTAATAGTAATTCACCCCTCCACTTT.

The genes are TRBV6-5 and TRBJ1-6; TRBD1 matches 12 bases. The germline gives CDR1 MNHEY, CDR2 SVGAGI. This CDR3 spans 15 amino acids. V shed 5 bases, J shed 9 bases, and the junction held 5 bases outside the gene matches. CDR3 bases: TGTGCCAGCAGTCCCGCGGGACAGGGGGCTTCACCCCTCCACTTT. As protein: CASSPAGQGASPLHF.

This clone was seen only a few times. The chain employs TRBV11-2 and TRBJ2-7; 9 positions match TRBD1. V shed 1 base and J 4 bases; nucleotides not matched to a gene: 2. The CDR3 is 14 amino acids. Germline V lookup: CDR1 SGHAT, CDR2 FQNNGV. CDR3: CASSLGGQGYEQYF. The CDR3, as DNA: TGTGCCAGCAGCTTAGGTGGACAGGGGTACGAGCAGTACTTC.